Described below is a single TCR beta chain sequence and its context. The target antigen is unknown. This sample was included in a study of vaccination and CD4 T cells after COVID-19. The sample's treatment: 10-day PBMC culture with coronavirus spike peptide pools or control peptides (ViraFEST assay). The CDR3 totals 13 residues. Germline CDR1 DFQATT, CDR2 SNEGSKA (reference sequence). The assay that was used to sequence DNA from cultured CD4+ T cells was the Oncomine TCR Beta short-read assay. TCRdb redid the calling of the PCR reads with MiXCR, one entry per CDR3 protein. The sample lists 10,000 to 15,000 distinct CDR3 sequences, around 67% seen once, with about an eighth in the top ten. General observations from the study: Spike mono-reactive clones accounted for 304 of the 307 vaccine-specific clones found in convalescent patients.

The source of this sequence is a human donor who had recovered from COVID-19. The sample taken for sequencing was CD4+ T cells from blood, cultured in vitro. This chain links TRBV20-1 with TRBJ2-3; tentative D call: TRBD1 (6 bases). CDR3 nucleotide sequence: TGCAGCCTATCTTTGCCTGGACAGCCGTTGCAGTATTTT. It encodes CSLSLPGQPLQYF.